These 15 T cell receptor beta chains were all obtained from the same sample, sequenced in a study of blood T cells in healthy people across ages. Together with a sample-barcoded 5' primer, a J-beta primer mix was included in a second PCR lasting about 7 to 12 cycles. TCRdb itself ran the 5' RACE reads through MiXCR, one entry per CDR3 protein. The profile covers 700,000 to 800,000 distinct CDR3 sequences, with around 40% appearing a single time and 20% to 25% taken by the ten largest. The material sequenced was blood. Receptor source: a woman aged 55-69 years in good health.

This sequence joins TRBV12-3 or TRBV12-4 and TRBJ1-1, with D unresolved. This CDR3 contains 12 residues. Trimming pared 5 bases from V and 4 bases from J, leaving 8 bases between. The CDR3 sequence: CASSPWGTEAFF. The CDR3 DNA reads TGTGCCAGCAGTCCCTGGGGCACTGAAGCTTTCTTT.

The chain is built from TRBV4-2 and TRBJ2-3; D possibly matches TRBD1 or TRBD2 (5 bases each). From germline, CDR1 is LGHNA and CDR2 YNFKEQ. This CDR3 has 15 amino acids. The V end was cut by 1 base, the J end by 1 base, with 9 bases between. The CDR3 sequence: CASSQGMGGTDTQYF. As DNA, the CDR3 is TGTGCCAGCAGCCAAGGGATGGGGGGCACAGATACGCAGTATTTT.

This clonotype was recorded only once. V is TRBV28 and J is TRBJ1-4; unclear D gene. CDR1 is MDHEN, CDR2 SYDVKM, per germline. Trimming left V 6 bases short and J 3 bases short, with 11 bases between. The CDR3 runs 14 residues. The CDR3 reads CASSRIASNEKLFF. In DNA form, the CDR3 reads TGTGCCAGCAGCCGTATTGCGTCTAATGAAAAACTGTTTTTT.

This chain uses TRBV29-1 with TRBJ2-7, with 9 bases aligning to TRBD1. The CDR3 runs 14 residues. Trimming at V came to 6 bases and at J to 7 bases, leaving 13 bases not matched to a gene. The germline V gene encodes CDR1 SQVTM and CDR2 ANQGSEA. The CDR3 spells CSVAPGTGNNEQYF. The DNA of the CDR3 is TGCAGCGTCGCCCCCGGGACAGGGAACAATGAGCAGTACTTC.

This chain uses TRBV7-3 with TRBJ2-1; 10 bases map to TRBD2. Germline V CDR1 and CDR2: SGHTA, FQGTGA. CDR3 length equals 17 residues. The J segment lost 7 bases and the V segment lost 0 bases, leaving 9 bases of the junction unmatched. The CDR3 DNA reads TGTGCCAGCAGCTTAACGGCAGTAGCGGGAGGCTTTAATGAGCAGTTCTTC. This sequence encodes CASSLTAVAGGFNEQFF.

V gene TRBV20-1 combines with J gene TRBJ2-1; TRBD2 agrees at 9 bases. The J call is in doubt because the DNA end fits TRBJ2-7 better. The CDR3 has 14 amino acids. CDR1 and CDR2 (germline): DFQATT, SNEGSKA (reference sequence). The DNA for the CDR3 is TGCAGTGCTAGACTAGCGGGGCGCTACAATGAGCAGTACTTC. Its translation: CSARLAGRYNEQYF.

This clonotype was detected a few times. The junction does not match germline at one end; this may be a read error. The CDR3 DNA reads TGCGCCAGCAGCATACAGGGACAGATAAGCACAGATATGCAGTATTTT. It specifies CASSIQGQISTDMQYF. V usage is TRBV4-1 and J usage is TRBJ2-3, with 7 bases fitting TRBD1. CDR1 and CDR2 from the germline V gene are MGHRA and YSYEKL. This CDR3 is 16 amino acids long.

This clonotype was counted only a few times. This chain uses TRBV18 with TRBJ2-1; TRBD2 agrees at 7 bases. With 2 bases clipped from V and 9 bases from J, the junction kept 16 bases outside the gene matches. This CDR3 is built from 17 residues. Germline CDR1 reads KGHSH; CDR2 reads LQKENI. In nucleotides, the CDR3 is TGTGCCAGCTCACCAAAGACTAGCCCGGACGTCCAAAGTGAGCAGTTCTTC. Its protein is CASSPKTSPDVQSEQFF.

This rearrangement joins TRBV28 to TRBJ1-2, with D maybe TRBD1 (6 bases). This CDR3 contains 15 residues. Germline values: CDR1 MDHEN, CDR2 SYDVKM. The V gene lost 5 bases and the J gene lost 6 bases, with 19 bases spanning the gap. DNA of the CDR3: TGTGCCAGCAGTCTAATAGGGGGTATGGGCGATGGCTACACCTTC. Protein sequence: CASSLIGGMGDGYTF.

The CDR3 reads CASSSSGGGSYNSPLHF. The CDR3 DNA reads TGTGCCAGCAGTTCCTCAGGGGGAGGCTCCTATAATTCACCCCTCCACTTT. This chain connects TRBV28 to TRBJ1-6; 7 bases are shared with TRBD1. Germline CDR1 is MDHEN and CDR2 is SYDVKM. The V segment lost 4 bases and the J segment 0 bases; nucleotides outside the gene matches: 6. This CDR3 spans 17 amino acids.

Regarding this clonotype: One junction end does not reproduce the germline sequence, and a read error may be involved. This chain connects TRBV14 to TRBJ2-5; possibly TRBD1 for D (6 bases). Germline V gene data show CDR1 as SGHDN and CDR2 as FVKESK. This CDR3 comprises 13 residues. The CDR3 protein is CASSQGGVGEQYF. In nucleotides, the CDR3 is TGCGCCAGCAGCCAAGGGGGAGTCGGGGAGCAGTACTTC.

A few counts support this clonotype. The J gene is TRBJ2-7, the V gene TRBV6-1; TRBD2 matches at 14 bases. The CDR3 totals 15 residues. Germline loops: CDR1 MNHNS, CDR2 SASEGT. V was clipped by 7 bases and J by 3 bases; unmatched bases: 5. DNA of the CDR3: TGTGCCAGCACCATTGGGACTAGCGGGAGCTACGAGCAGTACTTC. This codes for CASTIGTSGSYEQYF.

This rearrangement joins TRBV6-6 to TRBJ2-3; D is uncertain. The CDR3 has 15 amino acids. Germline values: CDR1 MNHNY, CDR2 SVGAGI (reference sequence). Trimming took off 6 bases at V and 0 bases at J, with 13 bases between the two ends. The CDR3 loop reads CASRRLATSTDTQYF. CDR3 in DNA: TGTGCCAGCAGACGTTTAGCTACTAGCACAGATACGCAGTATTTT.

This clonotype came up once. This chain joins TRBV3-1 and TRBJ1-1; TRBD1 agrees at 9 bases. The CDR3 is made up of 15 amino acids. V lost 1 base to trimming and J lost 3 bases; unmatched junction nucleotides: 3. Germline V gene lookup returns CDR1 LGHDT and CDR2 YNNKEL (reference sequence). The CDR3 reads CASSQGGTGYTEAFF. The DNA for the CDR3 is TGTGCCAGCAGCCAAGGAGGGACAGGGTACACTGAAGCTTTCTTT.

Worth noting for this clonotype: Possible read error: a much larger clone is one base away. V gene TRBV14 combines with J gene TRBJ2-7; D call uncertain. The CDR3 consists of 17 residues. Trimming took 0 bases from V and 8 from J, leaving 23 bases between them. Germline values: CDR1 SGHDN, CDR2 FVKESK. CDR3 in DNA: TGTGCCAGCAGCCAAGATGTGTTGGGCCCGATGTCCCCTCAGCAGTACTTC. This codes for CASSQDVLGPMSPQQYF.